Below, 19 T cell receptor beta chains from the same sample are listed, as sequenced in a study of T-cell reconstitution after alpha-beta-depleted transplantation in children. Unique molecular identifiers were used in preparing the TCRbeta library. TCRdb processed the PCR reads anew with MiXCR; each CDR3 protein has one entry. The data hold more than 450,000 distinct CDR3 sequences, with around 17% observed a single time. The sequenced sample was PBMCs from the stem cell graft donor, obtained from the stem cell graft. These receptors were obtained from a human donor who donated a stem cell graft to a child with acute lymphoblastic leukemia.

The genes are TRBV15 and TRBJ1-5, with D perhaps matching TRBD1 (5 bases). CDR3 length: 17 amino acids. V was clipped by 0 bases and J by 1 base, with 13 bases between them. Germline assignment: CDR1 LNHNV and CDR2 YYDKDF (reference sequence). The CDR3 loop reads CATSRDPGQGSNQPQHF. CDR3 in DNA: TGTGCCACCAGCAGAGATCCTGGTCAGGGAAGCAATCAGCCCCAGCATTTT.

This clonotype was detected only a few times. Here the CDR3 reads CASAGQRNTGELFF. For the CDR3, the DNA is TGTGCCAGCGCTGGACAGCGGAACACCGGGGAGCTGTTTTTT. V gene TRBV27 combines with J gene TRBJ2-2, with a possible D match to TRBD1 (6 bases). Germline V gene lookup returns CDR1 MNHEY and CDR2 SMNVEV (reference sequence). The CDR3 runs 14 residues. The V end lost 8 bases, the J end lost 1 base, and 11 bases lay between the germline ends.

The chain joins TRBV7-3 to TRBJ2-6; D tentatively fits TRBD1 or TRBD2 (5 bases each). Germline CDR1 and CDR2: SGHTA and FQGTGA. The CDR3 sequence is 17 residues long. Trimming shortened V by 5 bases and J by 0 bases, and 14 bases separated the two germline ends. CDR3 bases: TGTGCCAGCAGCACACGGGGCGGGCTCTCTGGGGCCAACGTCCTGACTTTC. It encodes CASSTRGGLSGANVLTF.

This clonotype was counted at least ten times. This chain links TRBV5-1 with TRBJ1-1; tentative D call: TRBD1 (6 bases). V lost 4 bases and J lost 4, with 11 bases in between. The CDR3 sequence is 13 residues long. CDR1 and CDR2 (germline): SGHRS, YFSETQ. CDR3 sequence (DNA): TGCGCCAGCAGCGATACAGGGATCACTGAAGCTTTCTTT. It is translated as CASSDTGITEAFF.

The chain is built from TRBV6-5 and TRBJ2-5; D is perhaps TRBD1 (5 bases). The CDR3 is 14 amino acids. V was clipped by 2 bases and J by 6 bases, with 13 bases between them. The germline V gene has CDR1 MNHEY and CDR2 SVGAGI. Here the CDR3 reads CASSYGAGLQTQYF. CDR3 DNA sequence: TGTGCCAGCAGTTACGGCGCAGGGTTGCAGACCCAGTACTTC.

This clonotype was picked up a small number of times. V usage is TRBV7-9 and J usage is TRBJ1-1; 7 bases match TRBD1. This CDR3 is built from 13 residues. Unmatched junction bases numbered 6, after V lost 5 bases and J lost 6 bases. Germline CDR1 reads SEHNR; CDR2 reads FQNEAQ (reference sequence). The CDR3 region has the DNA TGTGCCAGCAGCGACAGGGCCGGGTCTGAAGCTTTCTTT. The encoded protein is CASSDRAGSEAFF.

CDR3 residues: CASSPGQGVTGELFF. The CDR3 DNA follows: TGTGCCAGCAGCCCGGGGCAGGGGGTCACCGGGGAGCTGTTTTTT. The chain has TRBV7-3 and TRBJ2-2, with TRBD1 identical over 7 bases. The germline V gene has CDR1 SGHTA and CDR2 FQGTGA. The J segment lost 4 bases and the V segment lost 5 bases, leaving 7 bases of the junction unmatched. The CDR3 totals 15 residues.

This clonotype was observed many times. The chain links TRBV12-3 or TRBV12-4 to TRBJ2-7, with unresolved D. V was shortened by 5 bases and J by 4 bases, with 12 bases between the two germline ends. This CDR3 is built from 13 residues. The CDR3 region has the DNA TGTGCCAGCAGTCCTACAGACGGATACGAGCAGTACTTC. This codes for CASSPTDGYEQYF.

The table lists this clonotype with a few counts. V usage is TRBV3-1 and J usage is TRBJ2-5; TRBD2 agrees at 12 bases. Trimming removed 0 bases from V and 5 bases from J; junction bases left unmatched: 16. The germline gives CDR1 LGHDT, CDR2 YNNKEL (reference sequence). This CDR3 spans 20 amino acids. The CDR3 protein is CASSQDRRTSGTLSGETQYF. The CDR3 nucleotides are TGTGCCAGCAGCCAAGATCGCCGGACTAGCGGGACCCTATCGGGGGAGACCCAGTACTTC.

This clonotype was observed at least ten times. The chain carries TRBV4-1 and TRBJ2-1; 7 bases are shared with TRBD1. The germline gives CDR1 MGHRA, CDR2 YSYEKL. The J segment lost 4 bases and the V segment lost 1 base, leaving 4 bases of the junction unmatched. The CDR3 is 15 amino acids. The CDR3 DNA is TGCGCCAGCAGCCAAGGTACAGGGGTTTACAATGAGCAGTTCTTC. It translates to CASSQGTGVYNEQFF.

This clonotype was found a few times. V gene TRBV7-9 combines with J gene TRBJ2-3; D remains ambiguous. The CDR3 runs to 13 residues. Germline CDR1 and CDR2: SEHNR and FQNEAQ (reference sequence). Trimming left V 3 bases short and J 4 bases short, with 8 bases between. The CDR3 loop is CASSLGESDTQYF. CDR3 DNA: TGTGCCAGCAGCTTGGGTGAATCAGATACGCAGTATTTT.

J is TRBJ2-7 and V is TRBV7-2; D is ambiguous. The CDR3 runs 15 residues. V gave up 3 bases and J gave up 3 bases, with 15 bases separating them. Germline V gene data show CDR1 as SGHTA and CDR2 as FQGNSA. CDR3 DNA sequence: TGTGCCAGCAGCTTCCCCATAGGCGAGAGCTACGAGCAGTACTTC. Amino acids: CASSFPIGESYEQYF.

This clonotype occurred a few times. J is TRBJ2-7 and V is TRBV6-5; no firm D call. The CDR3 runs to 14 residues. Germline assignment: CDR1 MNHEY and CDR2 SVGAGI. V was pared by 0 bases and J by 0 bases, with 6 bases between. The CDR3 is CASSYSSISYEQYF. The DNA of the CDR3 is TGTGCCAGCAGTTACTCCAGTATCTCCTACGAGCAGTACTTC.

This chain joins TRBV5-1 and TRBJ2-5, with 7 bases fitting TRBD1. V gave up 4 bases and J gave up 3 bases; unmatched junction bases: 6. The CDR3 sequence is 14 residues long. CDR1 is SGHRS, CDR2 YFSETQ, per germline. The chain's CDR3 is CASSQGTVKETQYF. The DNA for the CDR3 is TGCGCCAGCAGCCAGGGGACAGTGAAAGAGACCCAGTACTTC.

In this sample, this clonotype turned up many times. V usage is TRBV6-5 and J usage is TRBJ1-1, with 7 bases aligning to TRBD1. Germline lookup yields CDR1 MNHEY and CDR2 SVGAGI. The CDR3 has 12 amino acids. V lost 8 bases and J lost 4; bases outside the gene matches: 4. This CDR3 reads CASFTGATEAFF. DNA for the CDR3: TGTGCCAGCTTTACAGGGGCCACTGAAGCTTTCTTT.

The chain couples TRBV5-1 to TRBJ2-3; 11 bases are a match to TRBD2. Germline CDR1 is SGHRS and CDR2 is YFSETQ. CDR3 length: 16 residues. V shed 4 bases and J 0 bases; nucleotides not matched to a gene: 4. The CDR3 reads CASSVTSGSSTDTQYF. The CDR3 bases are TGCGCCAGCAGCGTAACTAGCGGGAGCAGCACAGATACGCAGTATTTT.

This clonotype occurred once. V and J are TRBV4-1 and TRBJ2-2; D gene ambiguous. CDR1 is MGHRA and CDR2 is YSYEKL in the germline V gene. The V end was cut by 1 base, the J end by 5 bases, with 14 bases between. There are 16 residues in the CDR3. CDR3 nucleotides: TGCGCCAGCAGCCAAGTGGGCGTCGAAAGGACCGGGGAGCTGTTTTTT. The encoded protein is CASSQVGVERTGELFF.

In this sample, this clonotype turned up a few times. The chain recombines TRBV5-1 with TRBJ2-1; 15 bases line up with TRBD2. V gave up 3 bases and J gave up 8 bases; unmatched junction bases: 9. CDR3 size: 17 residues. The germline V gene encodes CDR1 SGHRS and CDR2 YFSETQ. The CDR3 protein is CASSSGLAGGISYEQFF. The CDR3 nucleotides are TGCGCCAGCAGCTCCGGACTAGCGGGAGGGATTAGCTATGAGCAGTTCTTC.

This clonotype was counted a few times. CDR3 in amino acids: CASSQTRTSGFQETQYF. In nucleotides, the CDR3 is TGCGCCAGCAGCCAAACCAGGACTAGCGGGTTCCAAGAGACCCAGTACTTC. The chain uses TRBV4-1 and TRBJ2-5, with 11 nucleotides matching TRBD2. From germline, CDR1 is MGHRA and CDR2 YSYEKL. V shed 2 bases, J shed 1 base, and the junction held 6 bases outside the gene matches. This CDR3 has 17 amino acids.